Listed below are T cell receptor beta chains from one sample, sequenced in a study of T cells in Graves' hyperthyroidism and ophthalmopathy. TCRdb independently ran MiXCR on the multiplex PCR reads; one entry per CDR3 protein. The profile shows a few hundred thousand distinct CDR3 sequences, about 22% of them singletons. Material for sequencing was blood. All receptors come from a woman aged 65 to 85 with Graves' ophthalmopathy. The CDR3 runs from the conserved cysteine through the conserved F or W. D genes are given only for firm matches. Clone size, where shown, is once, few, many, or a class for clones that have expanded.

D	V	J	length	size	CDR3	DNA
TRBD1	TRBV25-1	TRBJ1-2	14	-	CASSEPGTVYGYTF	TGTGCCAGCAGTGAACCAGGGACAGTCTATGGCTACACCTTC
TRBD1	TRBV9	TRBJ2-2	13	-	CASSVGQAGELFF	TGTGCCAGCAGCGTTGGACAGGCCGGGGAGCTGTTTTTT
-	TRBV7-9	TRBJ1-2	13	-	CASTIDRTGGYTF	TGTGCCAGCACCATTGACAGGACGGGTGGCTACACCTTC
TRBD1	TRBV2	TRBJ1-1	14	many	CASAEQGAGTEAFF	TGTGCCAGCGCAGAACAGGGGGCCGGGACTGAAGCTTTCTTT
TRBD2	TRBV7-9	TRBJ2-1	18	few	CASSLIGLAESSYNEQFF	TGTGCCAGCAGCTTAATCGGGCTAGCGGAGAGCTCCTACAATGAGCAGTTCTTC
-	TRBV12-3/TRBV12-4	TRBJ1-5	15	few	CASRGGGASNQPQHF	TGTGCCAGCAGGGGGGGGGGGGCAAGCAATCAGCCCCAGCATTTT
-	TRBV20-1	TRBJ2-7	14	-	CSANSLTGSYEQYF	TGCAGTGCTAACTCTCTTACCGGGTCCTACGAGCAGTACTTC
TRBD1	TRBV18	TRBJ2-7	15	-	CASSQTGGRSYEQYF	TGTGCCAGCTCACAAACAGGGGGTCGCTCCTACGAGCAGTACTTC
TRBD1	TRBV11-2	TRBJ2-1	16	many	CASSRPGQGAYNEQFF	TGTGCCAGCAGCAGGCCGGGACAGGGCGCCTACAATGAGCAGTTCTTC
TRBD1	TRBV7-2	TRBJ2-5	14	-	CASSSDRVQETQYF	TGTGCCAGCAGCTCCGACAGGGTCCAAGAGACCCAGTACTTC
-	TRBV19	TRBJ2-7	15	few	CASSIGSDSLFEQYF	TGTGCCAGTAGTATCGGATCGGACTCCTTATTCGAGCAGTACTTC
-	TRBV27	TRBJ1-2	14	many	CASSLKGEAYGYTF	TGTGCCAGCAGTTTAAAAGGGGAGGCCTATGGCTACACCTTC
-	TRBV3-1	TRBJ2-5	12	few	CASSQAGGTQYF	TGTGCCAGCAGCCAAGCCGGCGGGACCCAGTACTTC
TRBD1	TRBV6-5	TRBJ1-1	15	few	CASSYAQGIGNEAFF	TGTGCCAGCAGTTATGCACAGGGGATTGGAAACGAAGCTTTCTTT
-	TRBV2	TRBJ1-2	15	few	CASSEPTDSNYGYTF	TGTGCCAGCAGCGAACCGACAGACTCTAACTATGGCTACACCTTC
-	TRBV10-2	TRBJ1-5	13	-	CASSEVGTQPQHF	TGCGCCAGCAGTGAAGTGGGTACTCAGCCCCAGCATTTT
-	TRBV29-1	TRBJ2-1	12	-	CSVNGFYNEQFF	TGCAGCGTCAACGGCTTCTACAATGAGCAGTTCTTC
-	TRBV7-8	TRBJ1-1	16	many	CASSLGPPRRGTEAFF	TGTGCCAGCAGCTTAGGGCCACCCCGGAGAGGCACTGAAGCTTTCTTT
-	TRBV7-9	TRBJ1-1	14	-	CASSLIGGYTEAFF	TGTGCCAGCAGCTTAATCGGGGGGTACACTGAAGCTTTCTTT
TRBD1	TRBV12-3/TRBV12-4	TRBJ1-5	17	many	CASSLMGQGPINQPQHF	TGTGCCAGCAGTTTAATGGGACAGGGGCCGATAAATCAGCCCCAGCATTTT
TRBD2	TRBV6-1	TRBJ2-4	19	many	CASSETPLAGGIKGNIQYF	TGTGCCAGCAGTGAGACCCCGTTAGCGGGAGGGATAAAGGGAAACATTCAGTACTTC
TRBD1	TRBV19	TRBJ2-1	15	-	CASSIRDRGNNEQFF	TGTGCCAGTAGTATCCGGGACAGGGGGAACAATGAGCAGTTCTTC
TRBD1	TRBV2	TRBJ1-4	14	few	CASSIGQGAMELFF	TGTGCCAGCAGTATAGGACAGGGGGCGATGGAACTGTTTTTT
-	TRBV27	TRBJ2-1	14	-	CASSPGTHRVEQFF	TGTGCCAGCAGTCCCGGGACTCATCGAGTTGAGCAGTTCTTC
TRBD1	TRBV30	TRBJ2-7	14	many	CAWNPTGASDEQYF	TGTGCCTGGAACCCAACAGGGGCGAGTGACGAGCAGTACTTC
TRBD1	TRBV28	TRBJ2-4	14	many	CASSPGQELNIQYF	TGTGCCAGCAGTCCGGGACAGGAATTAAACATTCAGTACTTC
-	TRBV20-1	TRBJ2-7	15	-	CSASPGTSSSYEQYF	TGCAGTGCTTCCCCCGGGACTTCTAGCTCCTACGAGCAGTACTTC
-	TRBV20-1	TRBJ1-1	15	-	CSAREPLFSDTEAFF	TGCAGTGCTAGAGAACCCCTATTCTCTGACACTGAAGCTTTCTTT
-	TRBV11-2	TRBJ2-1	15	many	CASSLAAVTYNEQFF	TGTGCCAGCAGCTTAGCGGCGGTGACCTACAATGAGCAGTTCTTC
TRBD2	TRBV10-3	TRBJ2-1	17	few	CAIGRTGGGIDPNEQFF	TGTGCCATCGGGAGAACGGGGGGGGGGATCGATCCCAATGAGCAGTTCTTC
TRBD1	TRBV27	TRBJ2-6	19	-	CASSFGRDRRPSGANVLTF	TGTGCCAGCAGTTTTGGCCGGGACAGGAGACCCTCTGGGGCCAACGTCCTGACTTTC
TRBD2	TRBV5-8	TRBJ2-1	14	few	CASSSGGPAGEQFF	TGTGCCAGCAGCTCGGGGGGTCCTGCAGGTGAGCAGTTCTTC
TRBD2	TRBV10-1	TRBJ2-2	15	-	CASSQGLADTGELFF	TGCGCCAGCAGTCAGGGACTAGCGGACACCGGGGAGCTGTTTTTT
TRBD1	TRBV2	TRBJ1-4	15	few	CASSLGQSTNEKLFF	TGTGCCAGCAGCCTGGGACAGTCAACTAATGAAAAACTGTTTTTT
TRBD2	TRBV11-3	TRBJ2-1	13	many	CASSQTSGDEQFF	TGTGCCAGCAGCCAGACTAGCGGGGATGAGCAGTTCTTC
-	TRBV3-1	TRBJ2-5	15	-	CASSQDVATRETQYF	TGTGCCAGCAGCCAAGATGTAGCTACCAGGGAGACCCAGTACTTC
TRBD1	TRBV28	TRBJ1-2	16	few	CASSLWGQGRDYGYTF	TGTGCCAGCAGTTTATGGGGACAGGGTAGAGATTATGGCTACACCTTC
TRBD2	TRBV6-1	TRBJ2-7	15	few	CASSYFQRGTYEQYF	TGTGCCAGCAGTTATTTCCAGCGGGGGACCTACGAGCAGTACTTC
TRBD2	TRBV30	TRBJ2-3	14	-	CAWNPGLHTDTQYF	TGTGCCTGGAATCCGGGACTACACACAGATACGCAGTATTTT
TRBD2	TRBV15	TRBJ2-5	17	-	CATSRNSGRVTLETQYF	TGTGCCACCAGCAGAAATAGCGGGAGGGTAACGTTAGAGACCCAGTACTTC
TRBD2	TRBV7-2	TRBJ2-3	15	many	CASSLSSGSGYTQYF	TGTGCCAGCAGCTTAAGTAGCGGGAGCGGCTATACGCAGTATTTT
TRBD1	TRBV20-1	TRBJ2-7	13	few	CSARQGASYEQYF	TGCAGTGCTAGGCAGGGGGCGTCCTACGAGCAGTACTTC
-	TRBV5-1	TRBJ2-7	14	-	CASSRDGAGYEQYF	TGCGCCAGCAGCCGTGATGGGGCAGGCTACGAGCAGTACTTC